This is a list of T cell receptor beta chains from one sample in a study of identical twins. TCRdb reprocessed the 5' RACE reads with MiXCR, giving one entry per CDR3 protein. The sample carries roughly 700,000 distinct CDR3 sequences, over 8.5% recorded once. The same sample was also studied in work on yellow fever vaccine responses in identical twins.

Sequenced material: PBMCs. The receptor source for this set is a woman in her late teens or twenties in good health. The CDR3 runs from the conserved cysteine through the conserved F or W. D genes are given only for firm matches. Some rows have no size entry. The others give once, few or many, or a class for an expanded clone.

clone_size: many; d_call: .; j_call: TRBJ2-2; v_call: TRBV3-1; cdr3_nt: TGTGCCAGCAGCAACACCGGGGAGCTGTTTTTT; cdr3_aa: CASSNTGELFF
clone_size: .; d_call: .; j_call: TRBJ2-7; v_call: TRBV4-1; cdr3_nt: TGCGCCAGCAGCTTACAGGGTTCGACCGAGCAGTACTTC; cdr3_aa: CASSLQGSTEQYF
clone_size: many; d_call: TRBD1; j_call: TRBJ1-4; v_call: TRBV10-2; cdr3_nt: TGCGCCAGCAGTGACGGGACAGGTCATGAAAAACTGTTTTTT; cdr3_aa: CASSDGTGHEKLFF
clone_size: many; d_call: .; j_call: TRBJ2-2; v_call: TRBV20-1; cdr3_nt: TGCAGTGCTAGAGACGGCTTCACACGGGACGCAAAATCCGGGGAGCTGTTTTTT; cdr3_aa: CSARDGFTRDAKSGELFF
clone_size: few; d_call: .; j_call: TRBJ1-5; v_call: TRBV15; cdr3_nt: TGTGCCACCAGCAGAGATTTAGGTAATCAGCCCCAGCATTTT; cdr3_aa: CATSRDLGNQPQHF
clone_size: many; d_call: .; j_call: TRBJ2-3; v_call: TRBV7-8; cdr3_nt: TGTGCCAGCAAGGGGTCCCCAGATACGCAGTATTTT; cdr3_aa: CASKGSPDTQYF
clone_size: few; d_call: .; j_call: TRBJ2-7; v_call: TRBV20-1; cdr3_nt: TGCAGTGCTAGAGTTATGAGCCACGAGCAGTACTTC; cdr3_aa: CSARVMSHEQYF
clone_size: .; d_call: .; j_call: TRBJ2-3; v_call: TRBV10-3; cdr3_nt: TGTGCCATCAGTGAAGGCTGGGACATCACAGATACGCAGTATTTT; cdr3_aa: CAISEGWDITDTQYF
clone_size: .; d_call: .; j_call: TRBJ1-4; v_call: TRBV28; cdr3_nt: TGTGCCAGCACTCCTGCCGACTCCCCAAAACTGTTTTTT; cdr3_aa: CASTPADSPKLFF
clone_size: few; d_call: TRBD1; j_call: TRBJ1-1; v_call: TRBV2; cdr3_nt: TGTGCCAGCAGAGGGGACAGCCTGAACACTGAAGCTTTCTTT; cdr3_aa: CASRGDSLNTEAFF
clone_size: .; d_call: .; j_call: TRBJ2-5; v_call: TRBV5-1; cdr3_nt: TGCGCCAGCAGCGACCACCTCCGGGGGGCCTCCTCCGCCCAAGAGACCCAGTACTTC; cdr3_aa: CASSDHLRGASSAQETQYF
clone_size: few; d_call: TRBD2; j_call: TRBJ2-7; v_call: TRBV20-1; cdr3_nt: TGCAGTGCTAGAGATCCCCCCGGGACTAGCGGGATGTACGAGCAGTACTTC; cdr3_aa: CSARDPPGTSGMYEQYF
clone_size: many; d_call: .; j_call: TRBJ1-1; v_call: TRBV27; cdr3_nt: TGTGCCAGCAGTATGACAGGGAACACTGAAGCTTTCTTT; cdr3_aa: CASSMTGNTEAFF
clone_size: .; d_call: .; j_call: TRBJ2-6; v_call: TRBV4-2; cdr3_nt: TGTGCCAGCAGCCAAGAGTTAATTCAGGGGACCCTCTCTGGGGCCAACGTCCTGACTTTC; cdr3_aa: CASSQELIQGTLSGANVLTF
clone_size: few; d_call: .; j_call: TRBJ1-4; v_call: TRBV7-9; cdr3_nt: TGTGCCAGCAGCTCCCGGGGACCTAATGAAAAACTGTTTTTT; cdr3_aa: CASSSRGPNEKLFF
clone_size: .; d_call: TRBD1; j_call: TRBJ2-1; v_call: TRBV7-3; cdr3_nt: TGTGCCAGCAGCTTATCTCAGGGGGCCTACAATGAGCAGTTCTTC; cdr3_aa: CASSLSQGAYNEQFF
clone_size: few; d_call: TRBD1; j_call: TRBJ2-2; v_call: TRBV29-1; cdr3_nt: TGCAGCGTACACTTGGACAGGGATGCCGGGGAGCTGTTTTTT; cdr3_aa: CSVHLDRDAGELFF
clone_size: .; d_call: .; j_call: TRBJ2-2; v_call: TRBV7-6; cdr3_nt: TGTGCCAGCAGCTTAGAATCCCAGCTGAACACCGGGGAGCTGTTTTTT; cdr3_aa: CASSLESQLNTGELFF
clone_size: .; d_call: .; j_call: TRBJ1-3; v_call: TRBV12-3/TRBV12-4; cdr3_nt: TGTGCCAGCAGTCCCGACGGGACTGGAAACACCATATATTTT; cdr3_aa: CASSPDGTGNTIYF
clone_size: .; d_call: .; j_call: TRBJ1-1; v_call: TRBV12-3/TRBV12-4; cdr3_nt: TGTGCCAGCAGGACGGGACTGCTGAACACTGAAGCTTTCTTT; cdr3_aa: CASRTGLLNTEAFF
clone_size: few; d_call: .; j_call: TRBJ1-2; v_call: TRBV12-3/TRBV12-4; cdr3_nt: TGTGCCAGCAGTTTTGGGCCCGGCTACACCTTC; cdr3_aa: CASSFGPGYTF
clone_size: few; d_call: .; j_call: TRBJ2-5; v_call: TRBV28; cdr3_nt: TGTGCCAGCAGTTTATGGTTTCAGACCCAGTACTTC; cdr3_aa: CASSLWFQTQYF
clone_size: .; d_call: .; j_call: TRBJ2-7; v_call: TRBV20-1; cdr3_nt: TGCAGTGCGCGGACACCGATCAGGAAGAGCTCCTACGAGCAGTACTTC; cdr3_aa: CSARTPIRKSSYEQYF
clone_size: .; d_call: TRBD2; j_call: TRBJ2-2; v_call: TRBV3-1; cdr3_nt: TGTGCCACCAGACCAGCTAGCGGGAGACCGGGCACCGGGGAGCTGTTTTTT; cdr3_aa: CATRPASGRPGTGELFF
clone_size: many; d_call: .; j_call: TRBJ2-5; v_call: TRBV9; cdr3_nt: TGTGCCAGCAGCGTAGGAGGGGGGGCCATAGAGACCCAGTACTTC; cdr3_aa: CASSVGGGAIETQYF
clone_size: few; d_call: .; j_call: TRBJ2-4; v_call: TRBV30; cdr3_nt: TGTGCCTGGTGGGATGGGACATCCCGAAACATTCAGTACTTC; cdr3_aa: CAWWDGTSRNIQYF
clone_size: many; d_call: .; j_call: TRBJ2-2; v_call: TRBV15; cdr3_nt: TGTGCCACCCGAGTTGGAGGACGGAACACCGGGGAGCTGTTTTTT; cdr3_aa: CATRVGGRNTGELFF
clone_size: .; d_call: TRBD2; j_call: TRBJ2-3; v_call: TRBV29-1; cdr3_nt: TGCAGCGTCATACCCCTAGCGGGGGGCACAGATACGCAGTATTTT; cdr3_aa: CSVIPLAGGTDTQYF